The 15 T cell receptor beta chains listed next were all sequenced from one sample in a study of early T cells in non-severe SARS-CoV-2 infection listed by TCRdb under 2021. The library came from 5' RACE. Sequenced on a NextSeq 500. The public reads were quality trimmed at Q25 with fastp and then assembled into clones with MiXCR by TCRdb, keeping productive beta chains. Rows with one shared CDR3 protein collapse into an entry with the most common genes and DNA. Within this sample are fewer than 85,000 distinct CDR3 sequences, with approximately 12% of them counted one time only. The leading ten clones occupy roughly 1.2% of the sample. The material sequenced was whole blood. Receptors were obtained from an adult who was a healthcare worker with PCR-confirmed SARS-CoV-2 infection or an uninfected control (not recorded which).

This clonotype was found many times. This sequence joins TRBV29-1 and TRBJ2-5; D gene ambiguous. The CDR3 has 14 residues. V lost 6 bases and J lost 2, with 16 bases in between. The germline CDR1 and CDR2 sequences are SQVTM and ANQGSEA. In DNA, the CDR3 is TGCAGCGTCTGGGCCAAGACATCACAAGAGACCCAGTACTTC. Its protein is CSVWAKTSQETQYF.

CDR3 residues: CAIQLDKGQETQYF. CDR3 coding DNA: TGTGCCATCCAGTTGGACAAGGGCCAAGAGACCCAGTACTTC. This chain links TRBV28 with TRBJ2-5; D perhaps matches TRBD1 (5 bases). The germline gives CDR1 MDHEN, CDR2 SYDVKM. The CDR3 spans 14 residues. V lost 10 bases to trimming and J lost 1 base, with 16 bases between them.

This clonotype was detected many times. This rearrangement joins TRBV20-1 to TRBJ2-7; D is possibly TRBD2 (6 bases). The CDR3 contains 14 residues. V lost 3 bases, J lost 4 bases, and 16 bases lay in between. From germline, CDR1 is DFQATT and CDR2 SNEGSKA (reference sequence). DNA of the CDR3: TGCAGTGCTAGTCCTCGGGAGAAGGTATACGAGCAGTACTTC. This codes for CSASPREKVYEQYF.

As concerns this clonotype: Given a much more abundant clone one base away, this may be a read error. Since the CDR3 does not end with the conserved phenylalanine or tryptophan, this likely comes from a read error. V gene TRBV27 combines with J gene TRBJ2-1; D is perhaps TRBD1 (6 bases). The V gene lost 5 bases and the J gene lost 7 bases, with 12 bases spanning the gap. The CDR3 covers 13 residues. Looked up from germline, CDR1 is MNHEY and CDR2 is SMNVEV (reference sequence). CDR3 bases: TGTGCCAGCAGTCTACAGGGCATGAATGAGCAGTTCCTC. Protein: CASSLQGMNEQFL.

At least ten counts were recorded for this clonotype. The V call is TRBV28, the J call TRBJ1-1; no reliable D call. The germline CDR1 and CDR2 sequences are MDHEN and SYDVKM. V lost 2 bases and J lost 0, with 10 bases in between. The CDR3 loop spans 15 amino acids. This chain's CDR3 is CASSLSWVMNTEAFF. As DNA, the CDR3 is TGTGCCAGCAGTTTAAGTTGGGTTATGAACACTGAAGCTTTCTTT.

This clonotype was detected many times. No DNA is shown, since the ends of the CDR3 on it are uncertain; the CDR3 is the one TCRdb lists. The rearrangement uses TRBV5-5 and TRBJ1-3. The CDR3 has 13 residues if both end residues are counted. Germline CDR1 is SGHKS and CDR2 is YYEKEE (reference sequence). The CDR3 loop reads CASSFVGAGNTDF.

This clonotype was seen at least ten times. The chain employs TRBV5-4 and TRBJ1-2, with D maybe TRBD1 (5 bases). This CDR3 spans 13 amino acids. Trimming pared 4 bases from V and 5 bases from J, leaving 12 bases between. In germline, CDR1 is SGHNT, CDR2 YYREEE (reference sequence). CDR3 sequence: CASSQDSEYGYTF. CDR3 in DNA: TGTGCCAGCAGCCAAGACAGCGAATATGGCTACACCTTC.

Many counts were recorded for this clonotype. The chain carries TRBV3-1 and TRBJ2-7, with D uncertain. CDR1 is LGHDT and CDR2 is YNNKEL in the germline V gene (reference sequence). CDR3 size: 15 residues. The V and J ends lost 0 bases and 5 bases respectively, with 14 bases between them. The CDR3 DNA follows: TGTGCCAGCAGCCAAGACGGTAACCCGAGGAACGAGCAGTACTTC. It specifies CASSQDGNPRNEQYF.

This clonotype showed up many times. The gene calls are TRBV6-2 or TRBV6-3 and TRBJ1-1, with D unresolved. From germline, CDR1 is MNHEY and CDR2 SVGEGT. Trimming left V 2 bases short and J 0 bases short, with 4 bases between. This CDR3 is 13 amino acids long. CDR3: CASSYSMNTEAFF. CDR3 sequence (DNA): TGTGCCAGCAGTTACAGTATGAACACTGAAGCTTTCTTT.

This chain uses TRBV29-1 with TRBJ2-2; D gene ambiguous. Germline values: CDR1 SQVTM, CDR2 ANQGSEA. This CDR3 contains 11 residues. Trimming took 6 bases from V and 3 from J, leaving 5 bases between them. DNA of the CDR3: TGCAGCGTCCTCGACACCGGGGAGCTGTTTTTT. Encoded protein: CSVLDTGELFF.

The sample holds many counts of this clonotype. The V and J genes are TRBV9 and TRBJ2-7, with TRBD1 matching 8 bases. Unmatched junction bases numbered 6, after V lost 4 bases and J lost 3 bases. Germline loops: CDR1 SGDLS, CDR2 YYNGEE. CDR3 size: 14 residues. The CDR3 region has the DNA TGTGCCAGCAGCCCCCGGGGACAGGTCTACGAGCAGTACTTC. Translating gives CASSPRGQVYEQYF.

This clonotype was detected ten times or more. This chain joins TRBV14 and TRBJ2-3, with TRBD2 matching over 9 bases. The CDR3 is made up of 15 amino acids. The ends lost 1 base at V and 4 bases at J; junction bases unmatched: 3. Germline loops: CDR1 SGHDN, CDR2 FVKESK. CDR3 DNA: TGTGCCAGCAGCCAAGGCGGGAGGGTGCCAGATACGCAGTATTTT. Encoded protein: CASSQGGRVPDTQYF.

The chain combines TRBV12-3 or TRBV12-4 with TRBJ1-2; possibly TRBD1 for D (6 bases). This CDR3 has 12 residues. V gave up 6 bases and J gave up 8 bases, with 13 bases separating them. CDR3: CASSLAGVGYTF. Here the CDR3 DNA reads TGTGCCAGCAGCCTCGCAGGGGTCGGCTACACCTTC.

The genes are TRBV6-2 or TRBV6-3 and TRBJ2-6, with 7 bases fitting TRBD1. CDR1 and CDR2 from the germline V gene are MNHEY and SVGEGT. V shed 5 bases, J shed 4 bases, and the junction held 8 bases outside the gene matches. CDR3 size: 16 residues. The CDR3 loop is CASSDGTGAGANVLTF. DNA of the CDR3: TGTGCCAGCAGTGATGGAACAGGGGCCGGGGCCAACGTCCTGACTTTC.

This clonotype was picked up many times. The chain employs TRBV5-1 and TRBJ2-1; D not resolved. This CDR3 region has 13 residues. In germline, CDR1 is SGHRS, CDR2 YFSETQ. Trimming removed 0 bases at V and 6 bases at J, with 7 bases between. CDR3 sequence (DNA): TGCGCCAGCAGCTTGGCTAGGGTCAATGAGCAGTTCTTC. Translated, it gives CASSLARVNEQFF.